These 18 T cell receptor beta chains share one sample of origin, sequenced in a study of a mutant IDH1 vaccine in newly diagnosed glioma (dated by TCRdb to the early 2020s). The library was obtained by the immunoSEQ multiplex PCR assay. In TCRdb, the immuneACCESS table is reduced to in-frame sequences with V and J assigned. These tables do not hold every clone; where another copy was compared, an unresolved V gene accounts for under half, and the others remain unexplained. This sample holds tens of thousands of clones; about 83% were observed only once. The top ten clonotypes cover roughly 7.1% of the sample. This sample's time point label indicates: baseline, week 1 (first vaccination visit). This specimen's treatment or condition label, per the study, means: pre-vaccination baseline after standard-of-care therapy. Specimen: PBMCs, collected from a glioma patient treated with radiotherapy, temozolomide or both. The receptors were sampled from a woman between 50 and 59 years old with glioma.

This chain links TRBV5-4 with TRBJ2-7; TRBD2 aligns across 8 bases. The V segment lost 4 bases and the J segment 3 bases; nucleotides outside the gene matches: 9. Germline CDR1 and CDR2: SGHNT and YYREEE (reference sequence). This CDR3 spans 15 amino acids. CDR3 DNA: TGTGCCAGCAGCCGACTGAGCGGGGGTGTCTACGAGCAGTACTTC. This translates into CASSRLSGGVYEQYF.

This chain links TRBV5-4 with TRBJ2-7, with D possibly being TRBD1 (5 bases). The germline V gene has CDR1 SGHNT and CDR2 YYREEE (reference sequence). This CDR3 is 13 amino acids long. The germline V and J ends were trimmed by 4 bases and 6 bases, with 14 bases remaining between them. DNA of the CDR3: TGTGCCAGCAGCATGGACACCGCCACCGAGCAGTACTTC. Its protein is CASSMDTATEQYF.

This clone showed up just once. The chain uses TRBV5-1 and TRBJ1-3, with D possibly TRBD1 on 5 matching bases. Germline V gene lookup returns CDR1 SGHRS and CDR2 YFSETQ. This CDR3 is 15 amino acids long. The V gene lost 3 bases and the J gene lost 0 bases, with 10 bases spanning the gap. CDR3 sequence (DNA): TGCGCCAGCAGCTCTCGGGGGGACTCTGGAAACACCATATATTTT. It translates to CASSSRGDSGNTIYF.

The rearrangement joins TRBV18 to TRBJ1-3, with 7 bases identical to TRBD1. There are 16 residues in the CDR3. Germline CDR1 reads KGHSH; CDR2 reads LQKENI. V shed 3 bases and J 0 bases; nucleotides not matched to a gene: 5. CDR3 in DNA: TGTGCCAGCTCACCCGAGACAGGGAGCTCTGGAAACACCATATATTTT. Translation: CASSPETGSSGNTIYF.

The chain combines TRBV19 with TRBJ2-7; D gene uncertain. The CDR3 runs 13 residues. Germline V gene sequence: CDR1 LNHDA, CDR2 SQIVND (reference sequence). Trimming took 1 base from V and 4 from J, leaving 8 bases between them. CDR3 sequence reads: CASSIGATYEQYF. In nucleotides, the CDR3 is TGTGCCAGTAGTATAGGGGCAACTTACGAGCAGTACTTC.

This chain links TRBV7-2 with TRBJ2-1; 8 nucleotides align to TRBD2. The germline CDR1 and CDR2 sequences are SGHTA and FQGNSA. CDR3 size: 16 residues. After removal of 2 bases from V and 0 bases from J, the junction contained 3 bases not matched to a gene. CDR3 coding DNA: TGTGCCAGCAGCTTACGCGGGACTAGCTCCTACAATGAGCAGTTCTTC. Translation: CASSLRGTSSYNEQFF.

The chain recombines TRBV27 with TRBJ2-7; D gene ambiguous. CDR3 length: 11 amino acids. Trimming left V 4 bases short and J 5 bases short, with 6 bases between. Germline CDR1 and CDR2: MNHEY and SMNVEV (reference sequence). CDR3 coding DNA: TGTGCCAGCAGTTCCGCGGACGAGCAGTACTTC. It yields the protein CASSSADEQYF.

The chain employs TRBV29-1 and TRBJ2-1, with D perhaps assigned TRBD1 or TRBD2 (5 bases each). The CDR3 runs 15 residues. Looked up from germline, CDR1 is SQVTM and CDR2 is ANQGSEA. V lost 5 bases and J 5 bases, leaving 19 bases between the germline ends. The CDR3 nucleotides are TGCAGCGTTAACGGGGCAGGGTTTAAGGACAATGAGCAGTTCTTC. Protein sequence: CSVNGAGFKDNEQFF.

This chain connects TRBV21-1 to TRBJ1-3. TRBV21-1 is tagged as a pseudogene. The CDR3 has 15 amino acids. The DNA for the CDR3 is TGTGCCAGCAGCAGAGGGGGGCACTCTGGAAACACCATATATTTT. Encoded protein: CASSRGGHSGNTIYF.

The rearrangement uses TRBV5-1 and TRBJ1-5, with 11 bases fitting TRBD1. Germline values: CDR1 SGHRS, CDR2 YFSETQ. V lost 2 bases, J lost 6 bases, and 4 bases stayed unmatched. The length of the CDR3 is 15 residues. The CDR3 DNA reads TGCGCCAGCAGCTTACGGACAGGGGGCGGTCAGCCCCAGCATTTT. Amino acids: CASSLRTGGGQPQHF.

The chain joins TRBV10-3 to TRBJ2-7, with 10 bases fitting TRBD2. The germline V gene encodes CDR1 ENHRY and CDR2 SYGVKD. The ends lost 4 bases at V and 1 base at J; junction bases unmatched: 7. This CDR3 region has 16 residues. CDR3 sequence reads: CAISGTPSGGSYEQYF. The DNA for the CDR3 is TGTGCCATCAGTGGGACCCCTAGCGGGGGATCCTACGAGCAGTACTTC.

The rearrangement joins TRBV5-1 to TRBJ1-1; D ambiguous. CDR1 and CDR2 from the germline V gene are SGHRS and YFSETQ. This CDR3 has 15 residues. Trimming removed 0 bases from V and 7 bases from J, with 16 bases in between. CDR3 sequence: CASSLEAVTSGEAFF. The CDR3 bases are TGCGCCAGCAGCTTGGAGGCGGTCACCTCGGGTGAAGCTTTCTTT.

This rearrangement joins TRBV30 to TRBJ1-4, with D hard to call. The germline V gene encodes CDR1 GTSNPN and CDR2 SVGIG (reference sequence). CDR3 length: 15 residues. Trimming stripped 4 bases from V and 2 bases from J, with 14 bases between. The CDR3 reads CAWNPNSMTNEKLFF. In DNA form, the CDR3 reads TGTGCCTGGAATCCCAATTCGATGACTAATGAAAAACTGTTTTTT. The complete variable domain, with remaining parts taken from reference TRBV30 and TRBJ1-4, reads SQTIHQWPATLVQPVGSPLSLECTVEGTSNPNLYWYRQAAGRGLQLLFYSVGIGQISSEVPQNLSASRPQDRQFILSSKKLLLSDSGFYLCAWNPNSMTNEKLFFGSGTQLSVL.

V gene TRBV7-2 combines with J gene TRBJ2-5; 7 nucleotides agree with TRBD2. The CDR3 is made up of 17 amino acids. V gave up 5 bases and J gave up 7 bases; unmatched junction bases: 19. Germline CDR1 reads SGHTA; CDR2 reads FQGNSA. The CDR3 sequence: CASSPGGRGDAKGTQYF. As DNA, the CDR3 is TGTGCCAGCAGCCCCGGGGGGAGAGGTGACGCTAAGGGGACCCAGTACTTC.

V and J are TRBV5-4 and TRBJ2-2, with unresolved D. The CDR3 runs to 14 residues. Trimming took off 4 bases at V and 7 bases at J, with 14 bases between the two ends. Per the germline V gene, CDR1 is SGHNT and CDR2 is YYREEE (reference sequence). The CDR3, as DNA: TGTGCCAGCAGCCCCCGGTTAGGGTTCGGGGAGCTGTTTTTT. It encodes CASSPRLGFGELFF.

This clone has only a few counts. The V and J genes are TRBV5-1 and TRBJ1-1; D not certain. Germline V gene lookup returns CDR1 SGHRS and CDR2 YFSETQ. CDR3 length equals 9 residues. V dropped 6 bases and J dropped 11 bases, with 8 bases sitting between them. This chain's CDR3 is CASNPEAFF. The CDR3, as DNA: TGCGCCAGCAACCCCGAGGCTTTCTTT.

The rearrangement uses TRBV6-1 and TRBJ2-7; 7 bases are shared with TRBD1. This CDR3 comprises 15 residues. With V trimmed by 3 bases and J by 1 base, 6 bases remained unmatched. Germline CDR1 reads MNHNS; CDR2 reads SASEGT. The CDR3 reads CASSDRDSTSYEQYF. In DNA form, the CDR3 reads TGTGCCAGCAGTGATCGGGACAGTACATCCTACGAGCAGTACTTC.

This chain links TRBV29-1 with TRBJ1-1; TRBD1 aligns across 9 bases. This CDR3 spans 14 amino acids. The ends lost 6 bases at V and 5 bases at J; junction bases unmatched: 10. Germline assignment: CDR1 SQVTM and CDR2 ANQGSEA. This CDR3 is CSVENRGRRTEAFF. CDR3 in DNA: TGCAGCGTAGAGAACAGGGGGCGCAGGACTGAAGCTTTCTTT.